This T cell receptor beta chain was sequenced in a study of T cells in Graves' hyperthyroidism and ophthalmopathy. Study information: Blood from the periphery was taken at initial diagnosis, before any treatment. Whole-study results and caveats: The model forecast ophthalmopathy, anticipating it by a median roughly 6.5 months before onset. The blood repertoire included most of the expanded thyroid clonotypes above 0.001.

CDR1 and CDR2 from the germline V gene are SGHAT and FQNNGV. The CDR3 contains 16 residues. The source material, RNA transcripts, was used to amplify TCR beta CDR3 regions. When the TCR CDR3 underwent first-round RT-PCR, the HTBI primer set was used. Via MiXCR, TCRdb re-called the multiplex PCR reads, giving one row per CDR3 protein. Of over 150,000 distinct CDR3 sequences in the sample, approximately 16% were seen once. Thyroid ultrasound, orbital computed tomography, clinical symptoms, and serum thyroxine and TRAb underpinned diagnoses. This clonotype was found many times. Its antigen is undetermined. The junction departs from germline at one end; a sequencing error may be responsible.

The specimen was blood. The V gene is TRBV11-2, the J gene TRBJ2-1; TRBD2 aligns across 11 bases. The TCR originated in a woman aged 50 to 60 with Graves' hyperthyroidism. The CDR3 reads CANSPKTSGEYNEQFF. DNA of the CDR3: TGTGCCAACAGCCCTAAGACTAGCGGGGAATACAATGAGCAGTTCTTC. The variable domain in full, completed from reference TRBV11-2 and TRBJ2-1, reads EAGVAQSPRYKIIEKRQSVAFWCNPISGHATLYWYQQILGQGPKLLIQFQNNGVVDDSQLPKDRFSAERLKGVDSTLKIQPAKLEDSAVYLCANSPKTSGEYNEQFFGPGTRLTVL.